Described below is a single T cell receptor (beta chain) sequence and its context. Its antigen is unknown. Trimming shortened V by 6 bases and J by 2 bases, and 11 bases separated the two germline ends. Germline lookup yields CDR1 MNHEY and CDR2 SVGAGI. CDR3 size: 13 residues. RNA, at roughly 0.5 to 1 ug, was reverse transcribed with random hexamers. Across 54 Vbeta and 13 Jbeta, TCR beta CDR3 was amplified with immunoSEQ multiplex PCR. One entry per CDR3 protein, called by TCRdb with MiXCR from the immunoSEQ multiplex PCR reads. The repertoire holds some 80,000 distinct CDR3 sequences, with approximately 94% as singletons. The data derive from a study of CD8 T cells in Susac syndrome. The study, taken as a whole, reports: As the study acknowledged, the number of individuals who were part of its TCR sequencing and HLA analysis was relatively small.

Sequencing was carried out using CD8+ T cells from PBMCs. The clonotype was recovered from a human donor in good health. V gene TRBV6-5 combines with J gene TRBJ2-7; a possible D gene is TRBD1 (6 bases). The CDR3 protein is CASRSGVAYEQYF. In DNA, the CDR3 is TGTGCCAGCAGGTCAGGGGTGGCCTACGAGCAGTACTTC.